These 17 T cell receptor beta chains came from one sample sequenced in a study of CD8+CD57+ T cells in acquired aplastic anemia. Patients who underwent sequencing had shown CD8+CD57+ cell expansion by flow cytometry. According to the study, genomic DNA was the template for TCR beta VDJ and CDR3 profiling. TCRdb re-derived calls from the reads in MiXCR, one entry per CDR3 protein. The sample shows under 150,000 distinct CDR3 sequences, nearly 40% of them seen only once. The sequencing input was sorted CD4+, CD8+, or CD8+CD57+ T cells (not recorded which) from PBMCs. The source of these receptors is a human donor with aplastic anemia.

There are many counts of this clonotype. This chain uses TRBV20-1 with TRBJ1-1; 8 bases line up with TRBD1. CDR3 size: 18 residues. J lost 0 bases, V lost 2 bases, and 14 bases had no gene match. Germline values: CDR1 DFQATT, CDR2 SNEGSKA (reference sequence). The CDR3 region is CSARRGQVQGILNTEAFF. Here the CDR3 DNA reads TGCAGTGCTAGAAGGGGACAGGTTCAAGGGATTCTGAACACTGAAGCTTTCTTT.

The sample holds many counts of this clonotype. CDR3 amino acids: CASSLEGTSGGANEQFF. CDR3 nucleotides: TGTGCCAGCAGCTTAGAGGGTACTAGCGGGGGGGCAAATGAGCAGTTCTTC. The chain has TRBV7-2 and TRBJ2-1, with 13 positions matching TRBD2. This CDR3 has 17 amino acids. Germline trimming cut 1 base from V and 7 bases from J; bases unmatched to any gene: 7. Looked up from germline, CDR1 is SGHTA and CDR2 is FQGNSA.

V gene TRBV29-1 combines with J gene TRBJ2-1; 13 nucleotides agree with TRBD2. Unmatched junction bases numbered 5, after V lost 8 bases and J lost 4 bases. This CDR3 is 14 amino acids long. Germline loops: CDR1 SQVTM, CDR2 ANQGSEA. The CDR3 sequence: CSSTSGGKYNEQFF. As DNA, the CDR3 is TGCAGCTCGACTAGCGGGGGGAAGTACAATGAGCAGTTCTTC.

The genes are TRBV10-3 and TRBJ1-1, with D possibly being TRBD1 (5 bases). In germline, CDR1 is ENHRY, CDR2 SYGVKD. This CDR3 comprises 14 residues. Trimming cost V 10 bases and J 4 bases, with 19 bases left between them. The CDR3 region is CASSLPRGGTEAFF. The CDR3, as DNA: TGTGCCAGCAGCCTCCCCCGGGGCGGCACTGAAGCTTTCTTT.

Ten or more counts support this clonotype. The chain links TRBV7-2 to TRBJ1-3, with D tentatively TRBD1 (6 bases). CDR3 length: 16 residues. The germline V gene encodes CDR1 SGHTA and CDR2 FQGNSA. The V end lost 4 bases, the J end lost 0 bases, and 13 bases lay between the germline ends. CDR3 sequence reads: CASSSTGTNSGNTIYF. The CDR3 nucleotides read TGTGCCAGCAGCTCTACCGGGACAAACTCTGGAAACACCATATATTTT.

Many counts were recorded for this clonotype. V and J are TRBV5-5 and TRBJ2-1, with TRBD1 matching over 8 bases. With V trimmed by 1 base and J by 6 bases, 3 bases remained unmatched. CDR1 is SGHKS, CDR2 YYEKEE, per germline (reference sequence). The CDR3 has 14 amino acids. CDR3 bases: TGTGCCAGCAGCTTGCCTGACAGGGGCAATGAGCAGTTCTTC. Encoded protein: CASSLPDRGNEQFF.

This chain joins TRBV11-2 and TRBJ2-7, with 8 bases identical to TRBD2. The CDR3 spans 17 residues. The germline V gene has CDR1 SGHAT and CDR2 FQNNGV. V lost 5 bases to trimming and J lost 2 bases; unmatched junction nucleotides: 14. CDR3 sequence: CASSQRAGGQGPYEQYF. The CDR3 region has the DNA TGTGCCAGCAGCCAGCGGGCGGGGGGCCAAGGTCCCTACGAGCAGTACTTC.

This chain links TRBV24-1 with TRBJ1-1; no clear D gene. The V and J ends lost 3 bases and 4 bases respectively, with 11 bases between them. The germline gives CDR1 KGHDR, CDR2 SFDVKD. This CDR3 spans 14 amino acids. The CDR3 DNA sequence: TGTGCCACCAGTGATGCCGAAGGTAGCACTGAAGCTTTCTTT. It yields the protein CATSDAEGSTEAFF.

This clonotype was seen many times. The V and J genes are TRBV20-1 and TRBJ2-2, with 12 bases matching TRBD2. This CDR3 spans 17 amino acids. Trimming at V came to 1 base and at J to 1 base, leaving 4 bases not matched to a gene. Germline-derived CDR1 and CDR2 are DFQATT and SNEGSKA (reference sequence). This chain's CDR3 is CSARALTSGGNTGELFF. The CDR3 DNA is TGCAGTGCTAGAGCCCTGACTAGCGGGGGGAACACCGGGGAGCTGTTTTTT.

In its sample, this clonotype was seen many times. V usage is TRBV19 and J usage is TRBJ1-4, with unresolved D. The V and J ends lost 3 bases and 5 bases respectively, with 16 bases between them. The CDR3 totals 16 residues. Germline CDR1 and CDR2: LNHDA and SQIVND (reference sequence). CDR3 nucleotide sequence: TGTGCCAGTAGTATTGTTTTCGGGCAAGGAAATGAAAAACTGTTTTTT. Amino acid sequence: CASSIVFGQGNEKLFF.

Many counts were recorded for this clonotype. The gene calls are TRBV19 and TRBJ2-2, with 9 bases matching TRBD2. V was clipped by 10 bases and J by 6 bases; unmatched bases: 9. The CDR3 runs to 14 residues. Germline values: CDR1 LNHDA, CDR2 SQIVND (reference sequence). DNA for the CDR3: TGTGCCACCGGGACTAGCAGTTGGGCCGGGGAGCTGTTTTTT. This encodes CATGTSSWAGELFF.

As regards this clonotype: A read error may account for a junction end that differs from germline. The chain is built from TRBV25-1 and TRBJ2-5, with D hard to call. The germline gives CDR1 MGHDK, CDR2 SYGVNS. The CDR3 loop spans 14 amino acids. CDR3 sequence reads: CAGSELRNQETQYF. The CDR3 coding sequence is TGTGCCGGCAGTGAATTACGGAACCAAGAGACCCAGTACTTC. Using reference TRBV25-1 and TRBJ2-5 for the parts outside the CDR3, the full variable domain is EADIYQTPRYLVIGTGKKITLECSQTMGHDKMYWYQQDPGMELHLIHYSYGVNSTEKGDLSSESTVSRIRTEHFPLTLESARPSHTSQYLCAGSELRNQETQYFGPGTRLLVL.

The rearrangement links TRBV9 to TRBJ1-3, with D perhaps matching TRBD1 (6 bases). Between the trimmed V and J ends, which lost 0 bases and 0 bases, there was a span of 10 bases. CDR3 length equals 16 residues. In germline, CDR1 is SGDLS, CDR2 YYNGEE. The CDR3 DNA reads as TGTGCCAGCAGCGTAGGACAGGCCTACTCTGGAAACACCATATATTTT. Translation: CASSVGQAYSGNTIYF.

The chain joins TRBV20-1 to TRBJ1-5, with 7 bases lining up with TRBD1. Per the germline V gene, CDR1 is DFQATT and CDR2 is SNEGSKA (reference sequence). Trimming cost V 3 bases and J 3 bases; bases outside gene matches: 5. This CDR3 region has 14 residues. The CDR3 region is CSARTGPHNQPQHF. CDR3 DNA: TGCAGTGCTAGGACAGGGCCCCACAATCAGCCCCAGCATTTT.

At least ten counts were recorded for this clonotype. The CDR3 loop reads CASSMGSSGGTEAFF. CDR3 in DNA: TGTGCCAGTAGTATGGGGTCCTCTGGAGGCACTGAAGCTTTCTTT. This rearrangement joins TRBV19 to TRBJ1-1; D is undetermined. The V and J ends lost 3 bases and 4 bases respectively, with 15 bases between them. From germline, CDR1 is LNHDA and CDR2 SQIVND (reference sequence). The CDR3 extends over 15 amino acids.

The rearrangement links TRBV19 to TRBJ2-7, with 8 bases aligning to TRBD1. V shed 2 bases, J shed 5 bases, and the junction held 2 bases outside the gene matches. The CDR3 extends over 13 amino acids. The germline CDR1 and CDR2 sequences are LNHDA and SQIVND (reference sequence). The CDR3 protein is CASSIKQGDEQYV. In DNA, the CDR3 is TGTGCCAGTAGTATAAAACAGGGGGACGAGCAGTACGTC.

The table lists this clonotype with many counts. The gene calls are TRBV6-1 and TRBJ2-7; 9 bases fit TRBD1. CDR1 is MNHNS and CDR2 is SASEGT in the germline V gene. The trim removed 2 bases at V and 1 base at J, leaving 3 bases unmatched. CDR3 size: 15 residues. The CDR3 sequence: CASSEKGTGSYEQYF. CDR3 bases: TGTGCCAGCAGTGAAAAGGGGACAGGGTCCTACGAGCAGTACTTC.